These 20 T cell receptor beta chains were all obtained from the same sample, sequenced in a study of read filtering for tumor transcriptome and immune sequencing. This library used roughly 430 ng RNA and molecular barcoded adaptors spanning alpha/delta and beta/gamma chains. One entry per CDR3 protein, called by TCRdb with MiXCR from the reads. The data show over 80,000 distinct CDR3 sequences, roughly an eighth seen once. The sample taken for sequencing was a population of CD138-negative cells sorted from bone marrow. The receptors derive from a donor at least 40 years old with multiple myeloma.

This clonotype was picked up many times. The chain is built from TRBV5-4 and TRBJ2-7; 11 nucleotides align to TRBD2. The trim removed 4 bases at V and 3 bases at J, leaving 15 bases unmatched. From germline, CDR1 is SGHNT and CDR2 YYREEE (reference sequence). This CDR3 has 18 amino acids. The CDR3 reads CASSPYGTSGGGVYEQYF. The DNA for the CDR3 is TGTGCCAGCAGCCCGTATGGGACTAGCGGAGGGGGCGTCTACGAGCAGTACTTC.

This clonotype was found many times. CDR3 in DNA: TGCAGTGCTAGAGATCGGAGCTCATCAGCCACTGAAGCTTTCTTT. It translates to CSARDRSSSATEAFF. This chain joins TRBV20-1 and TRBJ1-1, with D hard to call. There are 15 residues in the CDR3. Germline CDR1 is DFQATT and CDR2 is SNEGSKA (reference sequence). V lost 0 bases and J lost 4, with 15 bases in between.

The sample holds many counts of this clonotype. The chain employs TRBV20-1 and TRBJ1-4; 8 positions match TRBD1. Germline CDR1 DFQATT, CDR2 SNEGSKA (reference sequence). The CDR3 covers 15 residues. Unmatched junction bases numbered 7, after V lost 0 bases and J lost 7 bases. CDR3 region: CSARDRGTGGEKLFF. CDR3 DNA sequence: TGCAGTGCTAGAGATCGGGGAACAGGGGGTGAAAAACTGTTTTTT.

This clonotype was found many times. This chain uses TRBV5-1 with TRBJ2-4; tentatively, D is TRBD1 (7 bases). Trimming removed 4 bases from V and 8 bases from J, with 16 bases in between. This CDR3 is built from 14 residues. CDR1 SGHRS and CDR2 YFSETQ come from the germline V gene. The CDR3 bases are TGCGCCAGCAGCCCTATAGACAGGGAGGACATTCAGTACTTC. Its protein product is CASSPIDREDIQYF.

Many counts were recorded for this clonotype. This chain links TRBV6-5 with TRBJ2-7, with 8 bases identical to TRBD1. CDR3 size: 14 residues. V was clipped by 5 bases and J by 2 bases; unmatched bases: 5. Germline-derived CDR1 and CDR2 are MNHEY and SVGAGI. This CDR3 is CASSDGTGAYEQYF. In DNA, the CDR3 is TGTGCCAGCAGTGACGGGACAGGTGCCTACGAGCAGTACTTC.

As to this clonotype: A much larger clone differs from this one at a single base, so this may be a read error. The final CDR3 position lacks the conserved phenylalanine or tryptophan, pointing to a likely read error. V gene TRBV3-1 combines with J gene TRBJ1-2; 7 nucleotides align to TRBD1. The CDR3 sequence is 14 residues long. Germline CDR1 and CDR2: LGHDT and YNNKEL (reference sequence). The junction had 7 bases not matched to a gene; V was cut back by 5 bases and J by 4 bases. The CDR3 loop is CASSLPGQVYGYTL. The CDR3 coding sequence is TGTGCCAGCAGCTTACCCGGACAGGTCTATGGCTACACCCTC.

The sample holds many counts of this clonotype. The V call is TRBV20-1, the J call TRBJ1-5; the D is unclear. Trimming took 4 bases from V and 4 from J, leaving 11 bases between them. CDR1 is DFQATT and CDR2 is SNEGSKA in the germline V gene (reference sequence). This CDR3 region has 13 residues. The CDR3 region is CSAKDTANQPQHF. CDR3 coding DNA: TGCAGTGCTAAGGATACAGCTAATCAGCCCCAGCATTTT.

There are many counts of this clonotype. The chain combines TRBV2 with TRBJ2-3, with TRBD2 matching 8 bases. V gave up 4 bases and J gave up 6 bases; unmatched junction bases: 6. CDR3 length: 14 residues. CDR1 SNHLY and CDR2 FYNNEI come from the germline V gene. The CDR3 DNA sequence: TGTGCCAGCAGTGCCCGGGGCGGGGGGGATACGCAGTATTTT. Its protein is CASSARGGGDTQYF.

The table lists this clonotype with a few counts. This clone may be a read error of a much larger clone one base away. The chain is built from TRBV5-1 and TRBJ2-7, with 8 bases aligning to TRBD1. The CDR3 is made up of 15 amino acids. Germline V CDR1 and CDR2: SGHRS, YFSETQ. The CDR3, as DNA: TGCGCCAGCAGCTGGAGAGCGGACAGGGCAGGGGAGCAGGACTTC. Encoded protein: CASSWRADRAGEQDF.

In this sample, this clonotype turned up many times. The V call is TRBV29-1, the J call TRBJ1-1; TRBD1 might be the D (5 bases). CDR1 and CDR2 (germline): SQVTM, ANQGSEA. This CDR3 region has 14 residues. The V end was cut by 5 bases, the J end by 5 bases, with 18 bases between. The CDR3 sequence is CSVQGRGEGTEAFF. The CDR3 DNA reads TGCAGCGTTCAAGGAAGGGGCGAGGGGACTGAAGCTTTCTTT.

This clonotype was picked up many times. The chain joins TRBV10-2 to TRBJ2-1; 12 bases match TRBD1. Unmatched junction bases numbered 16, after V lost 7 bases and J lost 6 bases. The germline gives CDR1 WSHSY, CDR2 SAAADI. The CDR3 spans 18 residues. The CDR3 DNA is TGCGCCAGCACCCCGGGACAGGGGGCGTGGGGGGAGAGCAATGAGCAGTTCTTC. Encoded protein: CASTPGQGAWGESNEQFF.

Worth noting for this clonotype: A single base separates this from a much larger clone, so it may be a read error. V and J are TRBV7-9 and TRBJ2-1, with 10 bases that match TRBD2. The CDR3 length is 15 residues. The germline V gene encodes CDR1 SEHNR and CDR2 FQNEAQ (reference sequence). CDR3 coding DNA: TGTGCCAGCAGCTTGCTAGCGGGAGCGTACAATGAGCAGATCTTC. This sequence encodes CASSLLAGAYNEQIF.

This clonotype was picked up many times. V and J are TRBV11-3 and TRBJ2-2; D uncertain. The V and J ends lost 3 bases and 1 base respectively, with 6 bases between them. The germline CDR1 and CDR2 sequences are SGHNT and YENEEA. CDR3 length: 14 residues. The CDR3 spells CASSFGGNTGELFF. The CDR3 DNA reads TGTGCCAGCAGCTTCGGCGGGAACACCGGGGAGCTGTTTTTT.

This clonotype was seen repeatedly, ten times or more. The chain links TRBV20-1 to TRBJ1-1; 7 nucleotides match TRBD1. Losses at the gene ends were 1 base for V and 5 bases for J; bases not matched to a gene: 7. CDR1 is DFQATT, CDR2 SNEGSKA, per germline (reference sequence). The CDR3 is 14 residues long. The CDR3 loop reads CSARAESRGTEAFF. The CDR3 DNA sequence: TGCAGTGCTAGAGCCGAGTCCAGGGGGACTGAAGCTTTCTTT.

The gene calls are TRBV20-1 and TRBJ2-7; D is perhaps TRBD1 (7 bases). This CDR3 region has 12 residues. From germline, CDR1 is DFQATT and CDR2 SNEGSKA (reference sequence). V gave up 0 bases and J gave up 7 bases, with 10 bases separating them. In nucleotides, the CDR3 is TGCAGTGCTAGAGAGCGGGACAGAGAGCAGTACTTC. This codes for CSARERDREQYF.

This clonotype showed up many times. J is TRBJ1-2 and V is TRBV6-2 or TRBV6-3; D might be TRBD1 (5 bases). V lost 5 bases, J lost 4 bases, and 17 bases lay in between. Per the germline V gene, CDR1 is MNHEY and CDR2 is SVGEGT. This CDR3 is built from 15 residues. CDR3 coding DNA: TGTGCCAGCAGTAGGGATTCGACAGCTTCCTATGGCTACACCTTC. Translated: CASSRDSTASYGYTF.

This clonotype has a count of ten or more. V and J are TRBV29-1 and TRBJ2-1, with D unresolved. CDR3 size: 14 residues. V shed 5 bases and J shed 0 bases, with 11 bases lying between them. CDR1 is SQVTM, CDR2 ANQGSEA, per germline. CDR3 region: CSVIRQSSYNEQFF. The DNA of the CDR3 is TGCAGCGTTATCAGGCAGAGCTCCTACAATGAGCAGTTCTTC.

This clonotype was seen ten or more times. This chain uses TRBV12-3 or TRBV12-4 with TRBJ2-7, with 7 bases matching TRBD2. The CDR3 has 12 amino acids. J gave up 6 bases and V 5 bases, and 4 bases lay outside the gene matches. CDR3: CASSATSSEQYF. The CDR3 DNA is TGTGCCAGCAGTGCGACTAGCTCCGAGCAGTACTTC.

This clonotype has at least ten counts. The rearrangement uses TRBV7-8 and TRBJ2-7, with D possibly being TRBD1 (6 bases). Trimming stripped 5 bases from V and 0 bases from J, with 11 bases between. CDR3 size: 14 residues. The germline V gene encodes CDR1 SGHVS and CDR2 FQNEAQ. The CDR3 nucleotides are TGTGCCAGCAGCCCGGGACACAGCTCCTACGAGCAGTACTTC. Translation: CASSPGHSSYEQYF.

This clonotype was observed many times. The CDR3 sequence: CSAPSDLNTEAFF. The CDR3 DNA is TGCAGTGCCCCGTCCGACCTGAACACTGAAGCTTTCTTT. The chain is built from TRBV20-1 and TRBJ1-1; D is undetermined. This CDR3 is 13 amino acids long. The ends were cut back, 6 bases at V and 0 bases at J, with 11 bases in the middle. Germline lookup yields CDR1 DFQATT and CDR2 SNEGSKA (reference sequence).